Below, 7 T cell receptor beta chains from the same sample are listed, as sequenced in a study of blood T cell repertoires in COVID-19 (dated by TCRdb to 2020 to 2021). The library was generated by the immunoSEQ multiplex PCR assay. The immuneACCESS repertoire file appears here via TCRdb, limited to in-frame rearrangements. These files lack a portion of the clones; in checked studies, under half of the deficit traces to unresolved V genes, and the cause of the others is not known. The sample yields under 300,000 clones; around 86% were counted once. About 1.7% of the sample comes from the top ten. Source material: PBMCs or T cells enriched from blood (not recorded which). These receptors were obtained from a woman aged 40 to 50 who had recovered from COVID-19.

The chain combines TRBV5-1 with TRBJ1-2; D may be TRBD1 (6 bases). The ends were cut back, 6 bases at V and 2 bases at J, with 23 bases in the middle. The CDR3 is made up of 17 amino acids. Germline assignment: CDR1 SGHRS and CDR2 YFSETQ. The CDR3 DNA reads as TGCGCCAGCAAGCTTGAGGGGGGGCTTGGCCTAAACTATGGCTACACCTTC. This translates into CASKLEGGLGLNYGYTF.

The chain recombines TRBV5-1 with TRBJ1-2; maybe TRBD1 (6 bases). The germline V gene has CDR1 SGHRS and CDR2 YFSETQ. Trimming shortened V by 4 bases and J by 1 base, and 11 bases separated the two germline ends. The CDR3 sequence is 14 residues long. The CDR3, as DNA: TGCGCCAGCAGCGCAGGGGAGGGTAACTATGGCTACACCTTC. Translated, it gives CASSAGEGNYGYTF. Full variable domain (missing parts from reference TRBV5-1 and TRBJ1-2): KAGVTQTPRYLIKTRGQQVTLSCSPISGHRSVSWYQQTPGQGLQFLFEYFSETQRNKGNFPGRFSGRQFSNSRSEMNVSTLELGDSALYLCASSAGEGNYGYTFGSGTRLTVV.

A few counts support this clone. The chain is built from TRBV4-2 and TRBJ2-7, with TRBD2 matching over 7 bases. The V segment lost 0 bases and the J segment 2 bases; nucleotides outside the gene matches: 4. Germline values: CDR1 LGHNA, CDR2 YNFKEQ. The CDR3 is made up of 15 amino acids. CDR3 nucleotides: TGTGCCAGCAGCCAAGAGGCGGGAGAACCCTACGAGCAGTACTTC. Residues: CASSQEAGEPYEQYF.

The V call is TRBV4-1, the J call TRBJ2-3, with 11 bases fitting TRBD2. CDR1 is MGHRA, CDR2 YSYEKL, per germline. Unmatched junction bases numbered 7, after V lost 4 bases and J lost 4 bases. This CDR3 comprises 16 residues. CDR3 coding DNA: TGCGCCAGCAGCCCCATAGCGGGGGGGCTATCAGATACGCAGTATTTT. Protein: CASSPIAGGLSDTQYF.

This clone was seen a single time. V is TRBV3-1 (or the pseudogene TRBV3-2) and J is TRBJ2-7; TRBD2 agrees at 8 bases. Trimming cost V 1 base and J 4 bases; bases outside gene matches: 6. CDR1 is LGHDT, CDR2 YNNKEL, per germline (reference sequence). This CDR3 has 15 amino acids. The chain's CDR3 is CASSQGLASFYEQYF. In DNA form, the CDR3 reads TGTGCCAGCAGCCAAGGACTAGCGAGTTTTTACGAGCAGTACTTC.

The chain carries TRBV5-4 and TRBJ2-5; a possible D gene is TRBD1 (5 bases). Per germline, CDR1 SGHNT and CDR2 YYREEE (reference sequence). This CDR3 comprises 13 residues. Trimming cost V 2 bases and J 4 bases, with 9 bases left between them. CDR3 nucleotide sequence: TGTGCCAGCAGCTTTGGGCAGGGAGAGACCCAGTACTTC. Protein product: CASSFGQGETQYF.

The CDR3, as DNA: TGTGCCAGCAGCGTAGGTGCCCCGAGCAATGAGCAGTTCTTC. This translates into CASSVGAPSNEQFF. The genes are TRBV9 and TRBJ2-1; D is uncertain. Germline V gene sequence: CDR1 SGDLS, CDR2 YYNGEE. The CDR3 has 14 residues. Trimming shortened V by 0 bases and J by 6 bases, and 10 bases separated the two germline ends.